This T cell receptor beta chain was identified in a study of blood T cells in healthy people across ages. J lost 3 bases, V lost 6 bases, and 5 bases had no gene match. The CDR3 length is 15 residues. Per germline, CDR1 ENHRY and CDR2 SYGVKD. The authors ran a second PCR of roughly 6 to 12 cycles using a sample-barcoded 5' primer and a J-beta primer mix. TCRdb reprocessed the 5' RACE reads via MiXCR and lists one record per CDR3 protein. The sample holds around 2 million distinct CDR3 sequences, approximately 39% seen once. Sequencing was done on a sample of blood. The sequence came from a human donor in good health. J is TRBJ2-1 and V is TRBV10-3; 10 bases are shared with TRBD2. The CDR3 DNA reads as TGTGCCATCAGCGCAACTAGCGGGGTCTACAATGAGCAGTTCTTC. It codes for CAISATSGVYNEQFF.